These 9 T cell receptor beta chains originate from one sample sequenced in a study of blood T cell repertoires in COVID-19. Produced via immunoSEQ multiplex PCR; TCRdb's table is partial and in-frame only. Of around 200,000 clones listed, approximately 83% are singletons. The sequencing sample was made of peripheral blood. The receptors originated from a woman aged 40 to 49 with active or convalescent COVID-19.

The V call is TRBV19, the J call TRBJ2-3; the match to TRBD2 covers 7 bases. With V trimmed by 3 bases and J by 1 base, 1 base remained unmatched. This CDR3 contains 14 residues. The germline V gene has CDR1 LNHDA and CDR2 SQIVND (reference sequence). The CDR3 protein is CASSIGGGTDTQYF. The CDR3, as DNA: TGTGCCAGTAGTATTGGGGGGGGCACAGATACGCAGTATTTT.

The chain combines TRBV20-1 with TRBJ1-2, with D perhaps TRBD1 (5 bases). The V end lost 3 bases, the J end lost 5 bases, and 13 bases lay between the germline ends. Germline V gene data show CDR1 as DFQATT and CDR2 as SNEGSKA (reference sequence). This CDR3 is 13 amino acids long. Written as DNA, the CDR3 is TGCAGTGCTAGTTCTGGGGCCGAATATGGCTACACCTTC. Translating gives CSASSGAEYGYTF.

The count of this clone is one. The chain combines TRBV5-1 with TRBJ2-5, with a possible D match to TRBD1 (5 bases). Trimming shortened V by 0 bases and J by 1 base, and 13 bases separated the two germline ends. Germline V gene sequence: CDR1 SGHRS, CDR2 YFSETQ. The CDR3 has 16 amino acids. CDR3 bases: TGCGCCAGCAGCTTGGTAGTGGGGCGGACCCAAGAGACCCAGTACTTC. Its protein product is CASSLVVGRTQETQYF. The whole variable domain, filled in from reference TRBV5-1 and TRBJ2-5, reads KAGVTQTPRYLIKTRGQQVTLSCSPISGHRSVSWYQQTPGQGLQFLFEYFSETQRNKGNFPGRFSGRQFSNSRSEMNVSTLELGDSALYLCASSLVVGRTQETQYFGPGTRLLVL.

The CDR3: CASSLARGGEKLFF. Here the CDR3 DNA reads TGTGCCAGCAGCTTAGCGCGAGGGGGTGAAAAACTGTTTTTT. The chain is built from TRBV7-9 and TRBJ1-4, with D perhaps TRBD1 (6 bases). This CDR3 has 14 residues. Between the trimmed V and J ends, which lost 0 bases and 7 bases, there was a span of 9 bases. Germline V gene sequence: CDR1 SEHNR, CDR2 FQNEAQ (reference sequence).

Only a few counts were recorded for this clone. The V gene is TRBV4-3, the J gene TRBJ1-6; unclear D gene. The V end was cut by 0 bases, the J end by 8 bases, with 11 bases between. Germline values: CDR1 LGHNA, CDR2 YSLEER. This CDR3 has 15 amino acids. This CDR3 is CASSQEGRSDSPLHF. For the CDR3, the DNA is TGCGCCAGCAGCCAAGAGGGCAGGTCGGATTCACCCCTCCACTTT.

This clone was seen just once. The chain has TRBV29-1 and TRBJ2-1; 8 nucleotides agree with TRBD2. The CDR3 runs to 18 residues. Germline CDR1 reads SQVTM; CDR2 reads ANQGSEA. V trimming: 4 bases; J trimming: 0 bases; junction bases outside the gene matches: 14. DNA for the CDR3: TGCAGCGTTGTCTTATCAGGGGCGGGGGGTAGCTCCTACAATGAGCAGTTCTTC. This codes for CSVVLSGAGGSSYNEQFF.

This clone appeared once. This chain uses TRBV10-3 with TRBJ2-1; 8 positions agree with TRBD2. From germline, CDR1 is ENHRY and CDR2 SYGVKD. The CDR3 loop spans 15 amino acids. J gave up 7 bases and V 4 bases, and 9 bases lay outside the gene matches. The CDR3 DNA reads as TGTGCCATCAGTGCGCCCAGCGGGAGTTTAAATGAGCAGTTCTTC. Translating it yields CAISAPSGSLNEQFF.

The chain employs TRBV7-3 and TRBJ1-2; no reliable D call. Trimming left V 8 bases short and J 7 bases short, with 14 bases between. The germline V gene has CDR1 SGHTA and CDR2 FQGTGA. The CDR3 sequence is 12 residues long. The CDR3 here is CASRFEGGGYTF. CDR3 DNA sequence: TGTGCCAGCCGGTTTGAGGGCGGTGGCTACACCTTC.

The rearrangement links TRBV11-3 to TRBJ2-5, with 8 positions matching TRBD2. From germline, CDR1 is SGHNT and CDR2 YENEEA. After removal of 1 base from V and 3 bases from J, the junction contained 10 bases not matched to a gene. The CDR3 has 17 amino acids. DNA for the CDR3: TGTGCCAGCAGCTTAGGTGTATCGGTTAGCGGGGAAGAGACCCAGTACTTC. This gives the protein CASSLGVSVSGEETQYF.